The rows below give T cell receptor beta chains drawn from one sample of a study of control samples from healthy donors and cancer patients. Profiled with immunoSEQ multiplex PCR; TCRdb holds only in-frame clones, not every one. Of about 96,000 clones listed, 90% to 95% are singletons. The source material was blood. These receptors all stem from a man aged 18-30 years in good health. CDR3s include the opening cysteine and the closing phenylalanine or tryptophan. Each record gives: clone size, J gene, V gene, D gene, CDR3 protein, CDR3 DNA. A D gene is named only where the DNA matches it firmly. The size of a clone is reported for some rows only, either as once, few or many, or as a class for expanded clones.

clone size: .
J gene: TRBJ2-3
V gene: TRBV3-1/TRBV3-2
D gene: TRBD2
CDR3 protein: CASSTVAGGPIDTQYF
CDR3 DNA: TGTGCCAGCAGCACTGTAGCGGGAGGGCCTATAGATACGCAGTATTTT

clone size: .
J gene: TRBJ1-5
V gene: TRBV19
D gene: .
CDR3 protein: CASSIIAGAGHQPQHF
CDR3 DNA: TGTGCCAGTAGTATTATAGCTGGGGCAGGGCATCAGCCCCAGCATTTT

clone size: .
J gene: TRBJ1-6
V gene: TRBV12-5
D gene: .
CDR3 protein: CASGRESSYNSPLHF
CDR3 DNA: TGTGCTAGTGGGAGAGAATCCTCCTATAATTCACCCCTCCACTTT

clone size: .
J gene: TRBJ2-1
V gene: TRBV6-6
D gene: .
CDR3 protein: CASRSRQGGEQFF
CDR3 DNA: TGTGCCAGCAGGTCCAGACAGGGAGGTGAGCAGTTCTTC

clone size: .
J gene: TRBJ1-1
V gene: TRBV6-6
D gene: TRBD1
CDR3 protein: CASKQGADTEAFF
CDR3 DNA: TGTGCCAGCAAACAGGGGGCGGACACTGAAGCTTTCTTT

clone size: .
J gene: TRBJ1-1
V gene: TRBV6-5
D gene: TRBD1
CDR3 protein: CASITRGRGPEAFF
CDR3 DNA: TGTGCCAGCATAACAAGGGGGCGAGGGCCTGAAGCTTTCTTT

clone size: .
J gene: TRBJ1-5
V gene: TRBV5-8
D gene: .
CDR3 protein: CASSRDGGEDQPQHF
CDR3 DNA: TGTGCCAGCAGCCGGGATGGGGGGGAAGATCAGCCCCAGCATTTT

clone size: .
J gene: TRBJ1-5
V gene: TRBV2
D gene: .
CDR3 protein: CASSEAVFQPQHF
CDR3 DNA: TGTGCCAGCAGTGAAGCGGTTTTTCAGCCCCAGCATTTT

clone size: once
J gene: TRBJ2-7
V gene: TRBV7-8
D gene: .
CDR3 protein: CASSLSGGGLGLDEQYF
CDR3 DNA: TGTGCCAGCAGCTTATCAGGAGGAGGGTTGGGGCTAGACGAGCAGTACTTC

clone size: .
J gene: TRBJ2-2
V gene: TRBV5-1
D gene: .
CDR3 protein: CASSLGRANTGELFF
CDR3 DNA: TGCGCCAGCAGCTTGGGCAGGGCGAACACCGGGGAGCTGTTTTTT

clone size: .
J gene: TRBJ1-2
V gene: TRBV2
D gene: .
CDR3 protein: CASRTSEVANYGYTF
CDR3 DNA: TGTGCCAGCCGGACATCGGAGGTAGCTAACTATGGCTACACCTTC

clone size: .
J gene: TRBJ2-5
V gene: TRBV13
D gene: .
CDR3 protein: CASSLGNPWGELGETQYF
CDR3 DNA: TGTGCCAGCAGCTTAGGTAACCCTTGGGGGGAGTTAGGAGAGACCCAGTACTTC

clone size: .
J gene: TRBJ2-1
V gene: TRBV7-2
D gene: TRBD2
CDR3 protein: CASSLHPFIAGGPNNEQFF
CDR3 DNA: TGTGCCAGCAGCTTACATCCCTTTATAGCGGGAGGGCCGAACAATGAGCAGTTCTTC

clone size: .
J gene: TRBJ1-3
V gene: TRBV4-1
D gene: .
CDR3 protein: CASSQGLMGNTIYF
CDR3 DNA: TGCGCCAGCAGCCAAGGCCTTATGGGAAACACCATATATTTT

clone size: .
J gene: TRBJ1-1
V gene: TRBV11-1
D gene: .
CDR3 protein: CASSLERDTEAFF
CDR3 DNA: TGTGCCAGCAGCTTGGAACGGGACACTGAAGCTTTCTTT

clone size: .
J gene: TRBJ1-2
V gene: TRBV27
D gene: .
CDR3 protein: CASIFWGREDYGYTF
CDR3 DNA: TGTGCCAGCATTTTCTGGGGGCGCGAGGACTATGGCTACACCTTC

clone size: .
J gene: TRBJ2-5
V gene: TRBV6-5
D gene: .
CDR3 protein: CASSYQETQYF
CDR3 DNA: TGTGCCAGCAGTTACCAAGAGACCCAGTACTTC

clone size: .
J gene: TRBJ1-5
V gene: TRBV28
D gene: TRBD1
CDR3 protein: CASSTRQGFNQPQHF
CDR3 DNA: TGTGCCAGCAGTACCCGACAGGGGTTCAATCAGCCCCAGCATTTT

clone size: .
J gene: TRBJ1-1
V gene: TRBV7-2
D gene: .
CDR3 protein: CASSLSGFRTLSNTEAFF
CDR3 DNA: TGTGCCAGCAGCCTTAGCGGGTTCCGGACCCTATCGAACACTGAAGCTTTCTTT

clone size: .
J gene: TRBJ2-7
V gene: TRBV5-5
D gene: .
CDR3 protein: CASSLDGRSQYF
CDR3 DNA: TGTGCCAGCAGCTTGGACGGCAGGTCTCAGTACTTC

clone size: few
J gene: TRBJ1-1
V gene: TRBV6-4
D gene: .
CDR3 protein: CASSDSGDLNTEAFF
CDR3 DNA: TGTGCCAGCAGTGACTCGGGAGACCTGAACACTGAAGCTTTCTTT

clone size: .
J gene: TRBJ2-1
V gene: TRBV2
D gene: .
CDR3 protein: CASSSDVGEQFF
CDR3 DNA: TGTGCCAGCAGTTCGGACGTGGGGGAGCAGTTCTTC

clone size: .
J gene: TRBJ2-1
V gene: TRBV21-1
D gene: .
CDR3 protein: CASSKRRLVNEQFF
CDR3 DNA: TGTGCCAGCAGCAAACGGCGACTAGTGAATGAGCAGTTCTTC

clone size: .
J gene: TRBJ2-7
V gene: TRBV7-9
D gene: .
CDR3 protein: CASSSQGSYEQYF
CDR3 DNA: TGTGCCAGCAGCTCTCAGGGTTCCTACGAGCAGTACTTC

clone size: .
J gene: TRBJ2-7
V gene: TRBV6-5
D gene: .
CDR3 protein: CASSYYGPTTAGQYF
CDR3 DNA: TGTGCCAGCAGTTACTATGGGCCCACAACTGCAGGGCAGTACTTC

clone size: .
J gene: TRBJ1-2
V gene: TRBV5-6
D gene: .
CDR3 protein: CASSLSYRAGSYGYTF
CDR3 DNA: TGTGCCAGCAGCCTCAGTTACAGGGCAGGGAGCTATGGCTACACCTTC

clone size: once
J gene: TRBJ2-5
V gene: TRBV6-2/TRBV6-3
D gene: .
CDR3 protein: CASSSGTETTQETQYF
CDR3 DNA: TGTGCCAGCAGTTCCGGGACTGAAACAACCCAAGAGACCCAGTACTTC

clone size: .
J gene: TRBJ1-6
V gene: TRBV18
D gene: .
CDR3 protein: CASSVQYNSPLHF
CDR3 DNA: TGTGCCAGCTCAGTTCAGTATAATTCACCCCTCCACTTT

clone size: .
J gene: TRBJ1-6
V gene: TRBV7-9
D gene: .
CDR3 protein: CASSFGQVRNSPLHF
CDR3 DNA: TGTGCCAGCAGCTTTGGACAAGTCCGGAATTCACCCCTCCACTTT

clone size: .
J gene: TRBJ1-1
V gene: TRBV5-1
D gene: .
CDR3 protein: CASSFRGENTEAFF
CDR3 DNA: TGCGCCAGCAGCTTTAGGGGAGAGAACACTGAAGCTTTCTTT

clone size: .
J gene: TRBJ1-1
V gene: TRBV27
D gene: .
CDR3 protein: CASSLDGFRVFF
CDR3 DNA: TGTGCCAGCAGTTTAGACGGGTTTCGGGTCTTCTTT

clone size: .
J gene: TRBJ1-1
V gene: TRBV19
D gene: .
CDR3 protein: CASSPDRLEAFF
CDR3 DNA: TGTGCCAGTAGTCCGGACCGTCTTGAAGCTTTCTTT

clone size: .
J gene: TRBJ2-7
V gene: TRBV4-1
D gene: TRBD1
CDR3 protein: CASSQDSPGQGVFREQYF
CDR3 DNA: TGCGCCAGCAGCCAAGATTCCCCCGGACAGGGGGTTTTTCGCGAGCAGTACTTC

clone size: .
J gene: TRBJ1-2
V gene: TRBV15
D gene: TRBD1
CDR3 protein: CATSRTGTGIEGTF
CDR3 DNA: TGTGCCACCAGCAGAACCGGGACAGGGATTGAGGGCACCTTC

clone size: .
J gene: TRBJ1-2
V gene: TRBV7-8
D gene: .
CDR3 protein: CASSKSENNYGYTF
CDR3 DNA: TGTGCCAGCAGCAAATCGGAGAATAACTATGGCTACACCTTC

clone size: few
J gene: TRBJ2-2
V gene: TRBV11-2
D gene: .
CDR3 protein: CASSLAQAPTGELFF
CDR3 DNA: TGTGCCAGCAGCTTAGCACAGGCCCCCACCGGGGAGCTGTTTTTT

clone size: .
J gene: TRBJ1-1
V gene: TRBV18
D gene: TRBD1
CDR3 protein: CASSSTGGRSTEAFF
CDR3 DNA: TGTGCCAGCTCATCAACAGGGGGCCGTAGCACTGAAGCTTTCTTT

clone size: .
J gene: TRBJ2-7
V gene: TRBV29-1
D gene: TRBD1
CDR3 protein: CSVGTTGYEQYF
CDR3 DNA: TGCAGCGTTGGAACGACAGGGTACGAGCAGTACTTC

clone size: .
J gene: TRBJ2-7
V gene: TRBV6-5
D gene: TRBD1
CDR3 protein: CASSSPDRGHEQYF
CDR3 DNA: TGTGCCAGCAGTTCCCCGGACAGGGGGCACGAGCAGTACTTC

clone size: .
J gene: TRBJ1-2
V gene: TRBV2
D gene: .
CDR3 protein: CASKIGGVYGYTF
CDR3 DNA: TGTGCCAGCAAAATCGGGGGGGTTTATGGCTACACCTTC

clone size: few
J gene: TRBJ1-5
V gene: TRBV6-1
D gene: .
CDR3 protein: CASSDKVPGNQPQHF
CDR3 DNA: TGTGCCAGCAGTGATAAGGTCCCGGGGAATCAGCCCCAGCATTTT

clone size: .
J gene: TRBJ2-7
V gene: TRBV2
D gene: .
CDR3 protein: CASKGRGAQYEQYF
CDR3 DNA: TGTGCCAGCAAAGGTCGGGGGGCGCAGTACGAGCAGTACTTC

clone size: .
J gene: TRBJ1-1
V gene: TRBV19
D gene: .
CDR3 protein: CASSTPQGGAAEAFF
CDR3 DNA: TGTGCCAGTAGTACGCCACAGGGAGGTGCGGCTGAAGCTTTCTTT

clone size: .
J gene: TRBJ2-3
V gene: TRBV11-2
D gene: .
CDR3 protein: CASSQVSGGRTDTQYF
CDR3 DNA: TGTGCCAGCAGCCAAGTTAGTGGGGGGAGGACAGATACGCAGTATTTT

clone size: once
J gene: TRBJ1-2
V gene: TRBV27
D gene: .
CDR3 protein: CASSLDPGGHGYTF
CDR3 DNA: TGTGCCAGCAGTTTAGACCCGGGGGGGCATGGCTACACCTTC